These 18 T cell receptor beta chains came from one sample sequenced in a study of blood T cells in healthy people across ages. PCR was performed a second time for about 6 to 12 cycles using a sample-barcoded 5' primer and a J-beta primer mix. TCRdb reprocessed the 5' RACE reads via MiXCR and lists one record per CDR3 protein. The data hold 550,000 to 650,000 distinct CDR3 sequences, with approximately 30% observed a single time. What was sequenced was blood. These receptors originate from a woman at least 80 years old in good health.

The J gene is TRBJ2-5, the V gene TRBV5-1; 13 bases are shared with TRBD2. The CDR3 totals 17 residues. V gave up 0 bases and J gave up 1 base; unmatched junction bases: 3. In germline, CDR1 is SGHRS, CDR2 YFSETQ. In nucleotides, the CDR3 is TGCGCCAGCAGCTTGGGGGGACTAGCGGGATTCCAAGAGACCCAGTACTTC. Its translation is CASSLGGLAGFQETQYF.

This clonotype appeared many times. The chain links TRBV7-2 to TRBJ2-3; 7 positions agree with TRBD2. The CDR3 is made up of 12 amino acids. Germline CDR1 and CDR2: SGHTA and FQGNSA. With V trimmed by 6 bases and J by 7 bases, 4 bases remained unmatched. CDR3 DNA sequence: TGTGCCAGCAGGGGAGGGAGCTATACGCAGTATTTT. It codes for CASRGGSYTQYF. Supplemented by reference TRBV7-2 and TRBJ2-3, the full variable domain reads GAGVSQSPSNKVTEKGKDVELRCDPISGHTALYWYRQSLGQGLEFLIYFQGNSAPDKSGLPSDRFSAERTGGSVSTLTIQRTQQEDSAVYLCASRGGSYTQYFGPGTRLTVL.

There are many counts of this clonotype. The chain combines TRBV12-3 or TRBV12-4 with TRBJ2-5; perhaps TRBD1 as D (5 bases). V was clipped by 2 bases and J by 6 bases, with 10 bases between them. The CDR3 consists of 13 residues. The CDR3 DNA reads as TGTGCCAGCAGTTTATCGACAGACCAGACCCAGTACTTC. This encodes CASSLSTDQTQYF.

This clonotype was seen many times. The V and J genes are TRBV30 and TRBJ2-3, with D unresolved. V dropped 4 bases and J dropped 0 bases, with 8 bases sitting between them. There are 13 residues in the CDR3. The germline V gene has CDR1 GTSNPN and CDR2 SVGIG (reference sequence). This CDR3 reads CAWTVASTDTQYF. The CDR3 DNA is TGTGCCTGGACTGTAGCTAGCACAGATACGCAGTATTTT.

V is TRBV14 and J is TRBJ1-1, with D unclear. The CDR3 has 16 amino acids. V was clipped by 0 bases and J by 11 bases, with 22 bases between them. Germline V lookup: CDR1 SGHDN, CDR2 FVKESK. CDR3 nucleotide sequence: TGTGCCAGCAGCCAAGAGCAGTGGACCCAAACAGTAGGGGCTTTCTTT. This sequence encodes CASSQEQWTQTVGAFF.

The J gene is TRBJ1-2, the V gene TRBV20-1; D is perhaps TRBD1 (5 bases). The V end lost 5 bases, the J end lost 6 bases, and 19 bases lay between the germline ends. The V gene's germline CDR1 is DFQATT and CDR2 SNEGSKA (reference sequence). The CDR3 sequence is 14 residues long. CDR3 sequence reads: CSAPAGQVSDGYTF. The CDR3 DNA follows: TGCAGTGCTCCGGCGGGGCAGGTGAGCGATGGCTACACCTTC.

This clonotype was counted ten times or more. This sequence joins TRBV28 and TRBJ2-1, with 11 bases lining up with TRBD2. V trimming: 5 bases; J trimming: 5 bases; junction bases outside the gene matches: 5. CDR1 is MDHEN and CDR2 is SYDVKM in the germline V gene. The CDR3 covers 15 residues. The CDR3 nucleotides are TGTGCCAGCAGTCGTAGCGGGGGGGGGGACAATGAGCAGTTCTTC. Translation: CASSRSGGGDNEQFF.

The genes are TRBV12-3 or TRBV12-4 and TRBJ1-1, with a weak D call TRBD1 (6 bases). The CDR3 is 14 residues long. V lost 3 bases and J lost 4, with 12 bases in between. The CDR3 DNA sequence: TGTGCCAGCAGTTTGAGGACAGTCTTCACTGAAGCTTTCTTT. This encodes CASSLRTVFTEAFF.

This clonotype was found many times. The chain is built from TRBV24-1 and TRBJ2-1, with 9 bases identical to TRBD1. V lost 3 bases to trimming and J lost 6 bases; unmatched junction nucleotides: 11. CDR1 KGHDR and CDR2 SFDVKD come from the germline V gene. The CDR3 is 17 amino acids. CDR3 protein: CATSDPNPGQGTNEQFF. The CDR3 region has the DNA TGTGCCACCAGTGATCCCAACCCGGGACAGGGAACCAATGAGCAGTTCTTC.

This chain connects TRBV30 to TRBJ2-3, with 14 positions matching TRBD2. In germline, CDR1 is GTSNPN, CDR2 SVGIG (reference sequence). With V trimmed by 6 bases and J by 4 bases, 12 bases remained unmatched. This CDR3 is 17 amino acids long. CDR3 in amino acids: CACSPGLAGVGSDTQYF. CDR3 DNA: TGTGCCTGCAGCCCGGGACTAGCGGGGGTCGGGTCAGATACGCAGTATTTT.

V usage is TRBV15 and J usage is TRBJ2-7; D is perhaps TRBD2 (5 bases). Germline values: CDR1 LNHNV, CDR2 YYDKDF (reference sequence). With 3 bases removed from V and 9 bases from J, the gap between germline ends came to 24 bases. This CDR3 spans 16 amino acids. The CDR3 DNA follows: TGTGCCACCAGCAGGGATCTATCCCGGACTCTGGCCGGGCAGTACTTC. This translates into CATSRDLSRTLAGQYF.

The V call is TRBV5-6, the J call TRBJ2-7, with TRBD2 as a possible D gene (5 bases). The J call is doubtful: the DNA matches TRBJ2-5 better. The CDR3 spans 15 residues. Germline assignment: CDR1 SGHDT and CDR2 YYEEEE. Here the CDR3 reads CASSLVLGSRETQYF. CDR3 sequence (DNA): TGTGCCAGCAGCTTGGTTTTGGGGAGCCGAGAGACCCAGTACTTC.

This clonotype was detected ten times or more. This chain uses TRBV6-5 with TRBJ2-6, with D maybe TRBD1 (5 bases). The CDR3 has 16 amino acids. From germline, CDR1 is MNHEY and CDR2 SVGAGI. The V and J ends lost 0 bases and 4 bases respectively, with 10 bases between them. In DNA, the CDR3 is TGTGCCAGCAGTTACTCGGGGCAGACAGGGGCCAACGTCCTGACTTTC. As protein: CASSYSGQTGANVLTF.

This clonotype has ten or more counts. The chain has TRBV6-6 and TRBJ1-2; no firm D call. The length of the CDR3 is 13 residues. Trimming cost V 5 bases and J 4 bases, with 11 bases left between them. Per the germline V gene, CDR1 is MNHNY and CDR2 is SVGAGI (reference sequence). The CDR3 sequence is CASSTMSLYGYTF. DNA for the CDR3: TGTGCCAGCAGTACCATGTCCCTCTATGGCTACACCTTC.

This clonotype was detected only a few times. The chain carries TRBV9 and TRBJ2-2; D is unclear. There are 13 residues in the CDR3. The V gene lost 3 bases and the J gene lost 2 bases, with 5 bases spanning the gap. Per the germline V gene, CDR1 is SGDLS and CDR2 is YYNGEE. CDR3 coding DNA: TGTGCCAGCAGCGCAGGAAACACCGGGGAGCTGTTTTTT. Its protein is CASSAGNTGELFF.

This clonotype was counted many times. The V and J genes are TRBV7-2 and TRBJ1-2; D not certain. V lost 1 base, J lost 8 bases, and 8 bases lay in between. CDR3 length equals 12 residues. Germline CDR1 is SGHTA and CDR2 is FQGNSA. The CDR3 coding sequence is TGTGCCAGCAGCTTAGATCAGTTCGGCTACACCTTC. This gives the protein CASSLDQFGYTF.

This clonotype was counted ten times or more. The chain combines TRBV7-6 with TRBJ2-3; perhaps TRBD1 as D (5 bases). The CDR3 is made up of 17 amino acids. Per the germline V gene, CDR1 is SGHVS and CDR2 is FNYEAQ. V lost 5 bases and J 4 bases, leaving 22 bases between the germline ends. CDR3 in amino acids: CASSPWLTGGAPDTQYF. The CDR3 region has the DNA TGTGCCAGCAGCCCTTGGTTAACAGGTGGAGCCCCAGATACGCAGTATTTT.

This clonotype was found many times. The V and J genes are TRBV30 and TRBJ2-1; possibly TRBD2 for D (6 bases). The germline V gene has CDR1 GTSNPN and CDR2 SVGIG (reference sequence). CDR3 length: 14 residues. V was shortened by 4 bases and J by 2 bases, with 12 bases between the two germline ends. CDR3 region: CAWKRRGAYNEQFF. CDR3 DNA sequence: TGTGCCTGGAAGCGGCGGGGAGCCTACAATGAGCAGTTCTTC.